Listed below are T cell receptor beta chains from one sample, sequenced in a study of resident and recirculating memory T cells in vitiligo. Sequenced by immunoSEQ multiplex PCR; TCRdb stores in-frame clones only, minus some. The table lists around 38,000 clones, 85% to 95% of them singletons. Material: blood. The receptors stem from a male donor with vitiligo. Both conserved end residues are part of each CDR3. The D gene is left open where the match is weak. Some rows mark clone size as missing; the rest say once, few, many or name a class of expanded clone.

size: once; D: -; V: TRBV9; J: TRBJ1-6; DNA: TGTGCCAGCAGCGAGGGGATACAGAATTCACCCCTCCACTTT; CDR3: CASSEGIQNSPLHF
size: -; D: TRBD2; V: TRBV9; J: TRBJ2-3; DNA: TGTGCCAGCAGAGCCTCTAGCGGGGGGGCGGATACGCAGTATTTT; CDR3: CASRASSGGADTQYF
size: -; D: TRBD2; V: TRBV10-2; J: TRBJ2-7; DNA: TGCGCCAGCAGTGATGGCGGGGGGCGGTACGAGCAGTACTTC; CDR3: CASSDGGGRYEQYF
size: -; D: -; V: TRBV5-1; J: TRBJ2-2; DNA: TGCGCCAGCAGCTTACAAACAGGGCCCGGGGAGCTGTTTTTT; CDR3: CASSLQTGPGELFF
size: -; D: TRBD1; V: TRBV6-1; J: TRBJ2-1; DNA: TGTGCCAGCACCGACAGGGGGAGGGATGAGCAGTTCTTC; CDR3: CASTDRGRDEQFF
size: -; D: -; V: TRBV27; J: TRBJ1-1; DNA: TGTGCCAGCAGTCCTCAACAGTTCTTCATGAACACTGAAGCTTTCTTT; CDR3: CASSPQQFFMNTEAFF
size: -; D: -; V: TRBV7-7; J: TRBJ2-5; DNA: TGTGCTAGCAGCTTAAATACAGGGCCGGGGGAGACCCAGTACTTC; CDR3: CASSLNTGPGETQYF
size: -; D: -; V: TRBV7-2; J: TRBJ2-3; DNA: TGTGCCAGCAGCTTCCCGTCTGAGGCGGGAACTATCACAGATACGCAGTATTTT; CDR3: CASSFPSEAGTITDTQYF
size: -; D: TRBD1; V: TRBV5-1; J: TRBJ1-1; DNA: TGCGCCAGCAGCTCCCCGGGACAGGGTGGCCAAGCTTTCTTT; CDR3: CASSSPGQGGQAFF
size: -; D: -; V: TRBV6-1; J: TRBJ1-2; DNA: TGTGCCAGCAGTGACTCTGGGACTCCGGGAAGCTACACCTTC; CDR3: CASSDSGTPGSYTF